This TCR beta chain was found in a study of T cells after yellow fever vaccination. Germline V gene sequence: CDR1 SGDLS, CDR2 YYNGEE. V lost 0 bases and J 0 bases, leaving 7 bases between the germline ends. The CDR3 runs to 16 residues. They built TCR cDNA with 5'RACE template switching, a step that put in a universal primer site and UMIs. From the 5' RACE reads, TCRdb called clonotypes with MiXCR, one entry per CDR3 protein. The sample has approximately 350,000 distinct CDR3 sequences; more than 9% are singletons. The starting material was PBMCs, obtained on the day of the first yellow fever vaccination. This rearrangement joins TRBV9 to TRBJ1-6; D ambiguous. This TCR was recovered from a young man who received the YFV17D yellow fever vaccine. The CDR3 sequence is CASSVGGDSYNSPLHF. The CDR3 nucleotides read TGTGCCAGCAGCGTAGGTGGGGACTCCTATAATTCACCCCTCCACTTT.